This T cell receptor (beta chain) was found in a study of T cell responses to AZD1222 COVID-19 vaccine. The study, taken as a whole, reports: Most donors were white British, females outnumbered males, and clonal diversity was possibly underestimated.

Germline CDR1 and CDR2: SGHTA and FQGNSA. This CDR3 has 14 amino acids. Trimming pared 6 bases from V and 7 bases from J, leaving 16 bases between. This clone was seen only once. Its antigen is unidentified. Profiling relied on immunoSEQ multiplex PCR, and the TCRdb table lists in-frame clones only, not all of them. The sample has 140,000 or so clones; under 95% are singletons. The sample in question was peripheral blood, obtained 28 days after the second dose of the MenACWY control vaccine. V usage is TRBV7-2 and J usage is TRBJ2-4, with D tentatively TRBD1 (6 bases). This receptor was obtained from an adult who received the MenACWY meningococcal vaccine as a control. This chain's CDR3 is CASRATGQGNIQYF. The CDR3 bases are TGTGCCAGCAGAGCCACGGGGCAGGGGAACATTCAGTACTTC.